Listed here are 14 T cell receptor beta chains from one sample, sequenced in a study of human T cells and chemical hapten exposure. One entry per CDR3 protein, called by TCRdb with MiXCR from the RACE reads. The sample lists some 79,000 distinct CDR3 sequences; less than 14% were seen once. Time point indicated: patch test 3, about 24 weeks after DPC sensitization. Sample treatment: therapeutic diphenylcyclopropenone sensitization with weekly scalp DPC. The sequencing used whole blood, collected in connection with sensitization to the hapten diphenylcyclopropenone (DPC). The receptors here all came from a woman aged 50 to 60 with alopecia areata. Some clones in this sample may be carry-over from other donors' samples.

This clonotype was counted ten times or more. The chain has TRBV18 and TRBJ1-1; D call uncertain. The germline gives CDR1 KGHSH, CDR2 LQKENI. The CDR3 sequence is 15 residues long. The ends were cut back, 1 base at V and 1 base at J, with 10 bases in the middle. In nucleotides, the CDR3 is TGTGCCAGCTCACCACGTCAGATTCCGAACACTGAAGCTTTCTTT. Its protein is CASSPRQIPNTEAFF.

This clonotype has at least ten counts. The V call is TRBV5-1, the J call TRBJ1-1; D is ambiguous. Germline V CDR1 and CDR2: SGHRS, YFSETQ. With 0 bases removed from V and 4 bases from J, the gap between germline ends came to 10 bases. The CDR3 is 14 residues long. The CDR3 DNA sequence: TGCGCCAGCAGCTTGGGGGCCCCGAGCACTGAAGCTTTCTTT. Amino acid sequence: CASSLGAPSTEAFF.

The gene calls are TRBV7-2 and TRBJ2-3; 12 bases align to TRBD2. This CDR3 comprises 15 residues. The germline V gene encodes CDR1 SGHTA and CDR2 FQGNSA. V dropped 5 bases and J dropped 7; count of bases not matched to a gene: 7. The CDR3 reads CASSRGLAGGYTQYF. As DNA, the CDR3 is TGTGCCAGCAGCCGGGGACTAGCGGGTGGATATACGCAGTATTTT.

This clonotype has a count of ten or more. The V and J genes are TRBV10-3 and TRBJ2-1; the D call may be TRBD1 or TRBD2 (5 bases each). Trimming took off 10 bases at V and 4 bases at J, with 14 bases between the two ends. Germline-derived CDR1 and CDR2 are ENHRY and SYGVKD. This CDR3 has 13 residues. The CDR3 reads CASSLGPYNEQFF. In DNA form, the CDR3 reads TGTGCCAGCTCACTGGGACCTTACAATGAGCAGTTCTTC.

This rearrangement joins TRBV5-1 to TRBJ2-3; 7 bases are shared with TRBD2. J lost 4 bases, V lost 3 bases, and 5 bases had no gene match. Germline CDR1 is SGHRS and CDR2 is YFSETQ. CDR3 length: 14 amino acids. The DNA of the CDR3 is TGCGCCAGCAGCTCCAGACTAGCATCAGATACGCAGTATTTT. Translated: CASSSRLASDTQYF.

This clonotype has only a few counts. The chain uses TRBV19 and TRBJ2-7; D is perhaps TRBD1 (6 bases). Germline V gene sequence: CDR1 LNHDA, CDR2 SQIVND (reference sequence). The CDR3 spans 14 residues. With 6 bases removed from V and 3 bases from J, the gap between germline ends came to 15 bases. In nucleotides, the CDR3 is TGTGCCAGTAGCCTGCTAGGACAGCACTACGAGCAGTACTTC. The encoded protein is CASSLLGQHYEQYF.

The chain employs TRBV5-1 and TRBJ2-5; 8 positions match TRBD2. This CDR3 spans 16 amino acids. The J segment lost 1 base and the V segment lost 5 bases, leaving 10 bases of the junction unmatched. Germline V lookup: CDR1 SGHRS, CDR2 YFSETQ. CDR3 residues: CASRSGSSGIQETQYF. In DNA, the CDR3 is TGCGCCAGCAGATCCGGGAGTAGCGGGATCCAAGAGACCCAGTACTTC.

The sample holds many counts of this clonotype. This chain joins TRBV7-9 and TRBJ1-6; D is possibly TRBD1 (5 bases). Per germline, CDR1 SEHNR and CDR2 FQNEAQ (reference sequence). V lost 4 bases and J lost 4, with 14 bases in between. The CDR3 length is 16 residues. The DNA of the CDR3 is TGTGCCAGCAGCTCCCGCCGGGACGGATATAATTCACCCCTCCACTTT. The encoded protein is CASSSRRDGYNSPLHF. Together with reference TRBV7-9 and TRBJ1-6, the CDR3 gives the full variable domain: DTGVSQNPRHKITKRGQNVTFRCDPISEHNRLYWYRQTLGQGPEFLTYFQNEAQLEKSRLLSDRFSAERPKGSFSTLEIQRTEQGDSAMYLCASSSRRDGYNSPLHFGNGTRLTVT.

This chain links TRBV10-1 with TRBJ2-7; TRBD2 aligns across 7 bases. Germline trimming cut 7 bases from V and 5 bases from J; bases unmatched to any gene: 14. Germline CDR1 WNHNN, CDR2 SYGVQD (reference sequence). CDR3 length equals 15 residues. This CDR3 reads CASTQGRRERHEQYF. The CDR3 DNA follows: TGCGCCAGCACCCAAGGTCGGCGGGAGAGGCACGAGCAGTACTTC.

In this sample, this clonotype turned up many times. CDR3 amino acids: CSVEGQGWNTEAFF. As DNA, the CDR3 is TGCAGCGTTGAAGGTCAGGGGTGGAACACTGAAGCTTTCTTT. V gene TRBV29-1 combines with J gene TRBJ1-1; D possibly corresponds to TRBD1 (6 bases). V dropped 1 base and J dropped 1 base, with 10 bases sitting between them. The CDR3 has 14 residues. Germline V lookup: CDR1 SQVTM, CDR2 ANQGSEA.

The sample holds many counts of this clonotype. This rearrangement joins TRBV7-9 to TRBJ1-5; TRBD1 matches at 7 bases. The V and J ends lost 3 bases and 2 bases, in that order; junction bases with no gene match: 10. Germline V gene lookup returns CDR1 SEHNR and CDR2 FQNEAQ (reference sequence). This CDR3 spans 17 amino acids. The CDR3 here is CASSLGTDRLGNQPQHF. Written as DNA, the CDR3 is TGTGCCAGCAGCTTGGGGACAGACCGTCTAGGCAATCAGCCCCAGCATTTT.

As to this clonotype: At one of its ends the junction is not consistent with the germline gene, which may arise from a read error. CDR3 in amino acids: CGSSQGAGGPHEQFF. The CDR3 nucleotides are TGTGGCAGCAGCCAAGGGGCGGGAGGGCCCCATGAGCAGTTCTTC. The V call is TRBV3-1, the J call TRBJ2-1, with 9 bases matching TRBD2. The CDR3 spans 15 residues. Germline V gene lookup returns CDR1 LGHDT and CDR2 YNNKEL (reference sequence).

The V and J genes are TRBV7-9 and TRBJ2-3; unclear D gene. CDR1 is SEHNR, CDR2 FQNEAQ, per germline (reference sequence). The V gene lost 4 bases and the J gene lost 2 bases, with 13 bases spanning the gap. The CDR3 totals 15 residues. CDR3 loop: CASSSGPPSTDTQYF. DNA for the CDR3: TGTGCCAGCAGCTCCGGGCCCCCCTCCACAGATACGCAGTATTTT.

This clonotype showed up many times. In DNA, the CDR3 is TGCAGTGCTAGGAAGGGGCGAGGAGCCAAAAACATTCAGTACTTC. Its protein product is CSARKGRGAKNIQYF. The chain carries TRBV20-1 and TRBJ2-4; D may be TRBD1 (5 bases). Germline CDR1 and CDR2: DFQATT and SNEGSKA (reference sequence). CDR3 length: 15 residues. V was clipped by 3 bases and J by 0 bases, with 12 bases between them.